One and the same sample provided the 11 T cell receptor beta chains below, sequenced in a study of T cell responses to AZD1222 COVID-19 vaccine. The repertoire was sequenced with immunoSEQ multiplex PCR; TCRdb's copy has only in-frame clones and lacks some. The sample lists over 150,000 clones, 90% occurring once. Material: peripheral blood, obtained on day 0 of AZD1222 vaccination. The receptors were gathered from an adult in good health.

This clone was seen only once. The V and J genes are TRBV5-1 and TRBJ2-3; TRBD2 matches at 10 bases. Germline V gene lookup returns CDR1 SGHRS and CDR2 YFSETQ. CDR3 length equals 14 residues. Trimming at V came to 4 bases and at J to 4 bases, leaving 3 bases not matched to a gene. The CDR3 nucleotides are TGCGCCAGCAGCGACGGGACTAGCGCAGATACGCAGTATTTT. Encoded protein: CASSDGTSADTQYF. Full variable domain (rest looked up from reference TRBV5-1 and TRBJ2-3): KAGVTQTPRYLIKTRGQQVTLSCSPISGHRSVSWYQQTPGQGLQFLFEYFSETQRNKGNFPGRFSGRQFSNSRSEMNVSTLELGDSALYLCASSDGTSADTQYFGPGTRLTVL.

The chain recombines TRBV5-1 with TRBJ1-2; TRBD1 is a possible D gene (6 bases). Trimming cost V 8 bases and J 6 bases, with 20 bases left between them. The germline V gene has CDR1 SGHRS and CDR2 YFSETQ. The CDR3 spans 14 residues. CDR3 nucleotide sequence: TGCGCCAGTAATTCAGGGGTTGGGCCCGATGGCTACACCTTC. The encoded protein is CASNSGVGPDGYTF.

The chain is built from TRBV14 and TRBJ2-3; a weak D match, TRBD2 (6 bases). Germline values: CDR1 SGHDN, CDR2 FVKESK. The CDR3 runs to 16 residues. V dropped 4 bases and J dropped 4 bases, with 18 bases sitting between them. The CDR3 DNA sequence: TGTGCCAGCAGCCGACAGTTCTCTACTAGCTCAGATACGCAGTATTTT. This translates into CASSRQFSTSSDTQYF.

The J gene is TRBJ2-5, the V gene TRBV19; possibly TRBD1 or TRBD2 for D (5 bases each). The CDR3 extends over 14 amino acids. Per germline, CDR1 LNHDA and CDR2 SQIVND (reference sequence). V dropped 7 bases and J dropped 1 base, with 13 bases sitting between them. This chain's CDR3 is CASMAGTFQETQYF. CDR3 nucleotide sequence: TGTGCCAGTATGGCAGGGACCTTCCAAGAGACCCAGTACTTC.

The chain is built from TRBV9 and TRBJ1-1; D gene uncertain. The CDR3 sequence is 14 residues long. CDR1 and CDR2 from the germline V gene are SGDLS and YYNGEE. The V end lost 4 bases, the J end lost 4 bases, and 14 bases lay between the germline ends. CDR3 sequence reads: CASSPRGQSTEAFF. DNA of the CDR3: TGTGCCAGCAGCCCTCGAGGGCAGAGCACTGAAGCTTTCTTT.

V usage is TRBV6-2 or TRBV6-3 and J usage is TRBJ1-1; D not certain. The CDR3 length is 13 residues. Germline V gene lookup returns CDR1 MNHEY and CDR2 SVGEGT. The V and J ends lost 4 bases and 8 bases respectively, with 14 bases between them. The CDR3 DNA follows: TGTGCCAGCAGTTTACCCTCGACATTCGAAGCTTTCTTT. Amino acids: CASSLPSTFEAFF.

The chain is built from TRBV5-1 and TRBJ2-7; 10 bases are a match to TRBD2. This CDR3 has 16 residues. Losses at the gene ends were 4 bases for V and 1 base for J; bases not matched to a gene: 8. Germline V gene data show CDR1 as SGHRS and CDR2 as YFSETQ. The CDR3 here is CASSASGGRESYEQYF. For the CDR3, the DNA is TGCGCCAGCAGCGCTAGCGGGGGTCGCGAGTCCTACGAGCAGTACTTC.

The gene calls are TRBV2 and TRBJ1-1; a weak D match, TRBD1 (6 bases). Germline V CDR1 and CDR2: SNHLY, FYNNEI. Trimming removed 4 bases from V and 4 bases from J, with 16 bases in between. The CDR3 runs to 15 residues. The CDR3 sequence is CASSGGRGSTTEAFF. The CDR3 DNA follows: TGTGCCAGCAGTGGTGGCAGGGGATCGACCACTGAAGCTTTCTTT.

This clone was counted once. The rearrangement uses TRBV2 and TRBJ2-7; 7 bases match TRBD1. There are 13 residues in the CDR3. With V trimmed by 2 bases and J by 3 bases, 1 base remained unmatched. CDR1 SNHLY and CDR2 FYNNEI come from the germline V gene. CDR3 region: CASSETGDYEQYF. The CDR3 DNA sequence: TGTGCCAGCAGTGAAACAGGGGACTACGAGCAGTACTTC.

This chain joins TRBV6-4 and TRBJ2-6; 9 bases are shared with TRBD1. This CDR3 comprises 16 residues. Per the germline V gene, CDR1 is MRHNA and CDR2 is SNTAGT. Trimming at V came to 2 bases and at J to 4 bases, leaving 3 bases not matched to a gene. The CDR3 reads CASSDRTGAGANVLTF. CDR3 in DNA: TGTGCCAGCAGTGACCGGACAGGGGCCGGGGCCAACGTCCTGACTTTC.

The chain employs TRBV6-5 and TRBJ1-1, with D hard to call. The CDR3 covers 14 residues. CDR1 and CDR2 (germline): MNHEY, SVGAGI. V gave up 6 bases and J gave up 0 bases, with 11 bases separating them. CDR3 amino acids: CASSAQTMNTEAFF. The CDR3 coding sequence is TGTGCCAGCAGCGCCCAGACTATGAACACTGAAGCTTTCTTT.